The 28 T cell receptor beta chains below all came from one sample that was sequenced in a study of T cell responses to AZD1222 COVID-19 vaccine. Clones were read by immunoSEQ multiplex PCR, and TCRdb kept only the in-frame ones, dropping some. The sample comprises some 140,000 clones, about nine tenths of which are singletons, and roughly 8.9% rests with the top ten. The source material was peripheral blood, sampled 28 days after the second AZD1222 dose. These receptors all come from an adult who received the AZD1222 COVID-19 vaccine.

This clone was seen only once. In nucleotides, the CDR3 is TGTGCCAGCAGCTTGGCCCCAGAGACCCAGTACTTC. As protein: CASSLAPETQYF. V and J are TRBV5-8 and TRBJ2-5, with D hard to call. The CDR3 runs to 12 residues. Germline CDR1 and CDR2: SGHTS and YDEGEE. V was cut by 0 bases and J by 4 bases, with 4 bases left in between.

V and J are TRBV21-1 and TRBJ1-1. TRBV21-1 is classified as a pseudogene. The CDR3 sequence is 17 residues long. The CDR3 here is CASSKSGGEGADTEAFF. CDR3 nucleotide sequence: TGTGCCAGCAGCAAAAGTGGCGGCGAGGGAGCAGACACTGAAGCTTTCTTT.

The chain carries TRBV3-1 (or the pseudogene TRBV3-2) and TRBJ1-2; D unclear. The V and J ends lost 3 bases and 1 base respectively, with 6 bases between them. CDR3 length: 13 residues. CDR1 and CDR2 (germline): LGHDT, YNNKEL (reference sequence). Here the CDR3 reads CASSHKGNYGYTF. Here the CDR3 DNA reads TGTGCCAGCAGCCATAAGGGTAACTATGGCTACACCTTC.

This clone was counted a few times. The chain combines TRBV5-1 with TRBJ2-7, with D tentatively TRBD1 (5 bases). The V gene's germline CDR1 is SGHRS and CDR2 YFSETQ. CDR3 length: 17 amino acids. V was cut by 4 bases and J by 7 bases, with 27 bases left in between. This chain's CDR3 is CASSPSLANRNLIEQYF. CDR3 coding DNA: TGCGCCAGCAGCCCGAGCCTGGCGAACAGGAACCTCATTGAGCAGTACTTC.

This chain connects TRBV19 to TRBJ1-2; D may be TRBD1 (6 bases). There are 15 residues in the CDR3. With 0 bases removed from V and 4 bases from J, the gap between germline ends came to 12 bases. The V gene's germline CDR1 is LNHDA and CDR2 SQIVND (reference sequence). The CDR3, as DNA: TGTGCCAGTAGTATAGATACGGGGGCGACCTATGGCTACACCTTC. Protein product: CASSIDTGATYGYTF. The full variable domain, with the rest looked up from reference TRBV19 and TRBJ1-2, is DGGITQSPKYLFRKEGQNVTLSCEQNLNHDAMYWYRQDPGQGLRLIYYSQIVNDFQKGDIAEGYSVSREKKESFPLTVTSAQKNPTAFYLCASSIDTGATYGYTFGSGTRLTVV.

This chain joins TRBV19 and TRBJ2-7; D is perhaps TRBD2 (6 bases). The V and J ends lost 0 bases and 6 bases respectively, with 6 bases between them. Germline V gene sequence: CDR1 LNHDA, CDR2 SQIVND (reference sequence). This CDR3 has 12 amino acids. Here the CDR3 DNA reads TGTGCCAGTAGTATAGAGGGAGGCGAGCAGTACTTC. Amino acids: CASSIEGGEQYF.

The V gene is TRBV7-6, the J gene TRBJ1-1, with 8 bases that match TRBD1. The CDR3 is 15 amino acids. Germline V gives CDR1 SGHVS, CDR2 FNYEAQ. J gave up 0 bases and V 3 bases, and 3 bases lay outside the gene matches. The CDR3 protein is CASSFRQGLNTEAFF. Written as DNA, the CDR3 is TGTGCCAGCAGCTTCCGACAGGGGTTGAACACTGAAGCTTTCTTT. Together with reference TRBV7-6 and TRBJ1-1, the CDR3 gives the full variable domain: GAGVSQSPRYKVTKRGQDVALRCDPISGHVSLYWYRQALGQGPEFLTYFNYEAQQDKSGLPNDRFSAERPEGSISTLTIQRTEQRDSAMYRCASSFRQGLNTEAFFGQGTRLTVV.

The rearrangement uses TRBV18 and TRBJ2-1; 11 nucleotides align to TRBD2. Germline V gene sequence: CDR1 KGHSH, CDR2 LQKENI. The CDR3 totals 15 residues. V shed 1 base and J 7 bases; nucleotides not matched to a gene: 3. The CDR3, as DNA: TGTGCCAGCTCACCACTAGCGGGAGGGCCGAATGAGCAGTTCTTC. It is translated as CASSPLAGGPNEQFF.

The gene calls are TRBV6-5 and TRBJ1-3; D might be TRBD1 (5 bases). The CDR3 spans 15 residues. The V and J ends lost 0 bases and 0 bases respectively, with 6 bases between them. In germline, CDR1 is MNHEY, CDR2 SVGAGI. CDR3 nucleotides: TGTGCCAGCAGTTACTCGGGGGACTCTGGAAACACCATATATTTT. It encodes CASSYSGDSGNTIYF.

The chain has TRBV4-3 and TRBJ1-1; D is uncertain. Germline CDR1 reads LGHNA; CDR2 reads YSLEER. The V end lost 0 bases, the J end lost 10 bases, and 12 bases lay between the germline ends. The CDR3 covers 13 residues. CDR3 amino acids: CASSQDRERRAFF. The CDR3 DNA is TGCGCCAGCAGCCAAGATCGGGAAAGGCGAGCTTTCTTT.

Turning to this clone: The same CDR3 arises from other DNA sequences in this sample as well. The CDR3 sequence is CASSEGSSYEQYF. As DNA, the CDR3 is TGCGCCAGCAGCGAAGGGAGCTCCTACGAGCAGTACTTC. The chain is built from TRBV10-1 and TRBJ2-7, with D possibly TRBD2 on 5 matching bases. This CDR3 is built from 13 residues. CDR1 and CDR2 (germline): WNHNN, SYGVQD (reference sequence). V was trimmed by 6 bases and J by 0 bases, leaving 9 bases between them.

This chain uses TRBV10-2 with TRBJ2-7; 8 bases match TRBD1. The V segment lost 4 bases and the J segment 2 bases; nucleotides outside the gene matches: 7. The V gene's germline CDR1 is WSHSY and CDR2 SAAADI. The CDR3 is 15 residues long. The CDR3 spells CASSVQGQGPYEQYF. In nucleotides, the CDR3 is TGCGCCAGCAGTGTCCAAGGACAGGGCCCCTACGAGCAGTACTTC.

The chain joins TRBV4-1 to TRBJ2-3; no definite D call. V was pared by 3 bases and J by 1 base, with 8 bases between. Germline V gene lookup returns CDR1 MGHRA and CDR2 YSYEKL. The CDR3 is 14 amino acids. Written as DNA, the CDR3 is TGCGCCAGCAGCCAGGCGGATCGCACAGATACGCAGTATTTT. This sequence encodes CASSQADRTDTQYF.

This chain connects TRBV11-2 to TRBJ2-4; D is unresolved. The germline V gene has CDR1 SGHAT and CDR2 FQNNGV. Trimming took off 7 bases at V and 5 bases at J, with 15 bases between the two ends. The CDR3 has 14 residues. The CDR3 DNA is TGTGCCAGCAAGTATTGGGCTACCCAAAACATTCAGTACTTC. It yields the protein CASKYWATQNIQYF.

This clone was seen just once. The genes are TRBV6-5 and TRBJ1-4; D gene ambiguous. This CDR3 spans 14 amino acids. Germline CDR1 MNHEY, CDR2 SVGAGI. Trimming took 5 bases from V and 7 from J, leaving 14 bases between them. The CDR3: CASSRREVGEKLFF. The CDR3 DNA reads as TGTGCCAGCAGTCGGAGGGAGGTGGGTGAAAAACTGTTTTTT.

The chain has TRBV10-3 and TRBJ1-6; D remains unclear. Germline-derived CDR1 and CDR2 are ENHRY and SYGVKD. CDR3 length equals 13 residues. The ends were cut back, 7 bases at V and 8 bases at J, with 12 bases in the middle. Here the CDR3 DNA reads TGTGCCATCACCCCGGACTGGGATTCACCCCTCCACTTT. Translation: CAITPDWDSPLHF.

The chain has TRBV6-1 and TRBJ1-1; 7 bases agree with TRBD1. The CDR3 extends over 15 amino acids. The J segment lost 4 bases and the V segment lost 3 bases, leaving 8 bases of the junction unmatched. Germline V lookup: CDR1 MNHNS, CDR2 SASEGT. As DNA, the CDR3 is TGTGCCAGCAGTGATAACAGGGGATGGGGCACTGAAGCTTTCTTT. This translates into CASSDNRGWGTEAFF.

This clone was observed a few times. The V gene is TRBV11-2, the J gene TRBJ1-1; D gene ambiguous. The CDR3 totals 13 residues. Trimming cost V 3 bases and J 11 bases, with 16 bases left between them. Germline values: CDR1 SGHAT, CDR2 FQNNGV. The CDR3 region is CASSFYSQAKAFF. The CDR3 DNA is TGTGCCAGCAGCTTCTATTCTCAGGCCAAGGCTTTCTTT.

The V gene is TRBV19, the J gene TRBJ1-1, with D unclear. The CDR3 length is 11 residues. Trimming took 5 bases from V and 9 from J, leaving 10 bases between them. The germline V gene encodes CDR1 LNHDA and CDR2 SQIVND (reference sequence). CDR3 sequence reads: CASSASTQAFF. The DNA of the CDR3 is TGTGCCAGTAGTGCCAGCACCCAAGCTTTCTTT. Based on the CDR3 plus reference TRBV19 and TRBJ1-1, the full variable domain is DGGITQSPKYLFRKEGQNVTLSCEQNLNHDAMYWYRQDPGQGLRLIYYSQIVNDFQKGDIAEGYSVSREKKESFPLTVTSAQKNPTAFYLCASSASTQAFFGQGTRLTVV.

The CDR3 here is CASRSRGGYTF. CDR3 in DNA: TGTGCCAGCAGGTCTAGGGGTGGCTACACCTTC. This sequence joins TRBV2 and TRBJ1-2; D perhaps matches TRBD1 (5 bases). Germline values: CDR1 SNHLY, CDR2 FYNNEI. The V gene lost 6 bases and the J gene lost 7 bases, with 9 bases spanning the gap. The CDR3 has 11 residues.

This chain joins TRBV4-3 and TRBJ1-6, with D maybe TRBD1 (6 bases). Trimming took 3 bases from V and 4 from J, leaving 16 bases between them. Germline CDR1 reads LGHNA; CDR2 reads YSLEER. This CDR3 spans 17 amino acids. The CDR3, as DNA: TGCGCCAGCAGCCATGACGACCCGGGACATTATAATTCACCCCTCCACTTT. Amino acid sequence: CASSHDDPGHYNSPLHF.

The rearrangement uses TRBV3-1 (or the pseudogene TRBV3-2) and TRBJ2-1; no clear D gene. The CDR3 sequence is 12 residues long. From germline, CDR1 is LGHDT and CDR2 YNNKEL (reference sequence). Deletions cut 3 bases from V and 4 bases from J, with 4 bases between. The CDR3 loop reads CASSHKYNEQFF. CDR3 sequence (DNA): TGTGCCAGCAGCCACAAATACAATGAGCAGTTCTTC.

The chain is built from TRBV6-5 and TRBJ1-1, with 8 bases fitting TRBD1. Germline CDR1 MNHEY, CDR2 SVGAGI. The CDR3 is made up of 15 amino acids. V shed 7 bases and J 0 bases; nucleotides not matched to a gene: 7. In DNA form, the CDR3 reads TGTGCCAGCACCGGGACAGGATCCATGAACACTGAAGCTTTCTTT. This codes for CASTGTGSMNTEAFF.

The V call is TRBV7-6, the J call TRBJ1-1, with D maybe TRBD1 (5 bases). V lost 5 bases, J lost 2 bases, and 9 bases lay in between. Germline-derived CDR1 and CDR2 are SGHVS and FNYEAQ. The CDR3 spans 13 residues. The CDR3 sequence is CASSPGQNTEAFF. CDR3 nucleotides: TGTGCCAGCAGCCCTGGACAAAACACTGAAGCTTTCTTT. Drawing the rest from reference TRBV7-6 and TRBJ1-1, the complete variable domain is GAGVSQSPRYKVTKRGQDVALRCDPISGHVSLYWYRQALGQGPEFLTYFNYEAQQDKSGLPNDRFSAERPEGSISTLTIQRTEQRDSAMYRCASSPGQNTEAFFGQGTRLTVV.

V usage is TRBV19 and J usage is TRBJ1-1; D perhaps matches TRBD1 (5 bases). Between the trimmed V and J ends, which lost 6 bases and 0 bases, there was a span of 11 bases. Per germline, CDR1 LNHDA and CDR2 SQIVND (reference sequence). The length of the CDR3 is 14 residues. The DNA of the CDR3 is TGTGCCAGTAGCCGGGGGACCATGAACACTGAAGCTTTCTTT. Its protein product is CASSRGTMNTEAFF.

The rearrangement uses TRBV7-8 and TRBJ1-2, with D uncertain. Germline V gene sequence: CDR1 SGHVS, CDR2 FQNEAQ. The CDR3 spans 16 residues. Trimming stripped 4 bases from V and 2 bases from J, with 17 bases between. The CDR3 protein is CASSSPGGGRNYGYTF. Written as DNA, the CDR3 is TGTGCCAGCAGCTCACCTGGCGGAGGGCGGAACTATGGCTACACCTTC. Using reference TRBV7-8 and TRBJ1-2 for the parts outside the CDR3, the full variable domain is GAGVSQSPRYKVAKRGQDVALRCDPISGHVSLFWYQQALGQGPEFLTYFQNEAQLDKSGLPSDRFFAERPEGSVSTLKIQRTQQEDSAVYLCASSSPGGGRNYGYTFGSGTRLTVV.

The chain has TRBV18 and TRBJ1-2; D is ambiguous. V gave up 6 bases and J gave up 4 bases, with 21 bases separating them. Germline CDR1 and CDR2: KGHSH and LQKENI. CDR3 length: 16 residues. The CDR3 region is CASSPNVEAEPYGYTF. The CDR3 coding sequence is TGTGCCAGCTCCCCGAATGTAGAGGCCGAGCCCTATGGCTACACCTTC.

The CDR3 nucleotides read TGTGCCAGCAGTTACTACTCCGGGGCCAACTATGGCTACACCTTC. It translates to CASSYYSGANYGYTF. The chain is built from TRBV6-5 and TRBJ1-2; D is perhaps TRBD1 (5 bases). Germline values: CDR1 MNHEY, CDR2 SVGAGI. Trimming pared 1 base from V and 2 bases from J, leaving 11 bases between. The CDR3 loop spans 15 amino acids.